The TCR beta chain under discussion was sequenced for a study of blood T cell repertoires in COVID-19. Study-wide context: The study drew acute and convalescent COVID-19 samples from the United States, Italy and Spain. PBMCs, B-cell-depleted T cells, or T cells provided the cDNA or gDNA that made up the material.

Authors' methods: Quantification of nucleated cells was approximated via reference gene primer amplification. Measured with immunoSEQ multiplex PCR; TCRdb has only the in-frame clones, and not every one. The DNA was the basis for D and trimming; V, J and clone size are from that table. The table shows over 130,000 clones, with approximately 88% occurring only once. With 2 bases removed from V and 0 bases from J, the gap between germline ends came to 7 bases. The CDR3 has 14 residues. CDR1 and CDR2 (germline): MNHEY, SVGAGI. V usage is TRBV6-5 and J usage is TRBJ1-1; the D is unclear. The TCR comes from a man in his 60s with active or convalescent COVID-19. Specimen: peripheral blood. This chain's CDR3 is CASSYEPVNTEAFF. Written as DNA, the CDR3 is TGTGCCAGCAGTTACGAACCGGTGAACACTGAAGCTTTCTTT.